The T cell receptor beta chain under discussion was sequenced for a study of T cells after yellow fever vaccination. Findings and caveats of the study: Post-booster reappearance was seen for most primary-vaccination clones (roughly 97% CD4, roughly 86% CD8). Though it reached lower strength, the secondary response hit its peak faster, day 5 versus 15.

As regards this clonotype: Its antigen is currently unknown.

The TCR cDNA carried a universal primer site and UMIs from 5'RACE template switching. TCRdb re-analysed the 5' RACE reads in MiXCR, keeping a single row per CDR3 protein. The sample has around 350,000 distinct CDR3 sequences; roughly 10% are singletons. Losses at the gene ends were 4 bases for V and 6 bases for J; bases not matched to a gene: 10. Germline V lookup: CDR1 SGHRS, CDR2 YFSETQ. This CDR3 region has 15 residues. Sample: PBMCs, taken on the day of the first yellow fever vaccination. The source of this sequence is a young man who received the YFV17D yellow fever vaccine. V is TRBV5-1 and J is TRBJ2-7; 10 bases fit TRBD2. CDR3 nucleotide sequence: TGCGCCAGCAGCCTTACTAGCGGGGTGCCGGGCGAGCAGTACTTC. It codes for CASSLTSGVPGEQYF.